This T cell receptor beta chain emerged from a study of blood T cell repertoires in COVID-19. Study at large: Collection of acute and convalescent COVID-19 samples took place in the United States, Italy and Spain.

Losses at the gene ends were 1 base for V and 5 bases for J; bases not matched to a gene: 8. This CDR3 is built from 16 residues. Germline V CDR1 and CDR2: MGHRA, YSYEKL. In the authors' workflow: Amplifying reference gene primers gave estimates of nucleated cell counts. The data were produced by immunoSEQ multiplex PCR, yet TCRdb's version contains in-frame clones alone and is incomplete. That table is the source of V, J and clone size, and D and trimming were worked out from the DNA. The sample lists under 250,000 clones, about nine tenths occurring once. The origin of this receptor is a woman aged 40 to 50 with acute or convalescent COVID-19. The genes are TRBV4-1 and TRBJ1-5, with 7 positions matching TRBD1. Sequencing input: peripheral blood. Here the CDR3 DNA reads TGCGCCAGCAGCCAAGTTTCAGGGGGAGGCGATCAGCCCCAGCATTTT. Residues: CASSQVSGGGDQPQHF.